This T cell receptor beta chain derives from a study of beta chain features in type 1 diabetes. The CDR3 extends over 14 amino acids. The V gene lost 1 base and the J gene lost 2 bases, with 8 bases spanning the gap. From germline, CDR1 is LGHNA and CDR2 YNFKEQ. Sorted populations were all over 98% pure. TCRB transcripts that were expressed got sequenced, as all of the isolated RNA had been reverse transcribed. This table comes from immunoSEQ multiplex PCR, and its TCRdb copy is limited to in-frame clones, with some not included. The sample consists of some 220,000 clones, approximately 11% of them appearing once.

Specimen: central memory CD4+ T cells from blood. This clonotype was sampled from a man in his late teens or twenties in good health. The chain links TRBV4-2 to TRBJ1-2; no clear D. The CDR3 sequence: CASSQATENYGYTF. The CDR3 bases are TGTGCCAGCAGCCAAGCAACGGAGAACTATGGCTACACCTTC.